The sequence of this T cell receptor (beta chain) was determined in a study of OX40 agonist ivuxolimab in advanced cancers. Study-level background: Ivuxolimab was delivered to patients intravenously every 2 weeks at doses spanning 0.01 to 10 mg/kg.

This CDR3 spans 17 amino acids. V was pared by 3 bases and J by 4 bases, with 12 bases of the junction left unmatched. Germline V CDR1 and CDR2: LNHDA, SQIVND (reference sequence). The repertoire was sequenced with immunoSEQ multiplex PCR; TCRdb's copy has only in-frame clones and lacks some. Of about 74,000 clones in the sample, around 89% were seen once. This clonotype was obtained from an adult with an advanced solid tumor such as melanoma, head and neck, liver or kidney cancer. The genes are TRBV19 and TRBJ2-3, with 8 bases aligning to TRBD2. Sequences were derived from CD4+ or CD8+ T cells sorted from blood, sampled in a trial of the OX40 agonist ivuxolimab. CDR3: CASSIQRGSGISDTQYF. The CDR3 bases are TGTGCCAGTAGTATCCAAAGGGGTAGCGGGATCTCAGATACGCAGTATTTT.